The next 14 T cell receptor beta chains were all read from a single sample in a study of Graves' ophthalmopathy and Graves' hyperthyroidism. From RNA, the CDR3 regions of TCR beta chains were amplified and sequenced. An opening RT-PCR round employed HTBI primers and preceded a second-round multiplex PCR. TCRdb re-called the multiplex PCR reads through MiXCR, storing one row per CDR3 protein. The sample lists almost 750,000 distinct CDR3 sequences, 40% occurring once. Sequencing was performed on peripheral blood. These receptors originate from an adult man with Graves' ophthalmopathy.

The V and J genes are TRBV7-9 and TRBJ2-5; 13 bases are shared with TRBD2. CDR1 and CDR2 (germline): SEHNR, FQNEAQ (reference sequence). This CDR3 is 18 amino acids long. The ends lost 5 bases at V and 5 bases at J; junction bases unmatched: 14. CDR3 sequence: CASSQTGTSGTVRETQYF. CDR3 DNA sequence: TGTGCCAGCAGCCAAACTGGGACTAGCGGGACGGTTCGGGAGACCCAGTACTTC.

Only a few counts were recorded for this clonotype. The junction and the germline gene differ at one end; a read error may be behind it. J is TRBJ1-1 and V is TRBV2; 7 bases match TRBD1. This CDR3 has 13 residues. Germline-derived CDR1 and CDR2 are SNHLY and FYNNEI. The CDR3 sequence is CATSDYRGTEAFF. The CDR3 DNA reads TGTGCCACCAGTGATTACAGGGGAACTGAAGCTTTCTTT.

The V gene is TRBV29-1, the J gene TRBJ2-7, with D tentatively TRBD1 or TRBD2 (5 bases each). The CDR3 contains 16 residues. V was pared by 6 bases and J by 0 bases, with 21 bases between. Germline V lookup: CDR1 SQVTM, CDR2 ANQGSEA. CDR3 residues: CSVVPKTGTDSYEQYF. The CDR3 DNA sequence: TGCAGCGTCGTACCTAAAACCGGGACGGACTCCTACGAGCAGTACTTC.

A few counts support this clonotype. This chain joins TRBV20-1 and TRBJ2-5, with D perhaps TRBD1 (5 bases). The germline gives CDR1 DFQATT, CDR2 SNEGSKA (reference sequence). The CDR3 has 13 residues. The V end lost 5 bases, the J end lost 3 bases, and 13 bases lay between the germline ends. The CDR3 DNA sequence: TGCAGTGCTGCCGCCCCAGGGAAAGAGACCCAGTACTTC. Its translation: CSAAAPGKETQYF.

This clonotype was recorded a few times. The chain has TRBV10-3 and TRBJ2-7, with 10 nucleotides matching TRBD2. V was clipped by 0 bases and J by 2 bases; unmatched bases: 1. The germline V gene has CDR1 ENHRY and CDR2 SYGVKD. This CDR3 is built from 15 residues. The CDR3 here is CAISESTSGAYEQYF. The DNA for the CDR3 is TGTGCCATCAGTGAGTCCACTAGCGGGGCCTACGAGCAGTACTTC.

Points on this clonotype: This may be a read error: a much more frequent sequence differs by one nucleotide. The chain employs TRBV12-3 or TRBV12-4 and TRBJ1-4; D call uncertain. V was pared by 5 bases and J by 7 bases, with 23 bases between. The CDR3 is 17 amino acids. The CDR3 coding sequence is TGTGCCAGCAGTGAGTCGACTCTGGCAGCAGACCGTGAAAAACTGTTTTTT. Its translation: CASSESTLAADREKLFF.

As concerns this clonotype: The junction departs from germline at one end; a sequencing error may be responsible. This chain joins TRBV7-2 and TRBJ2-3, with D perhaps matching TRBD1 or TRBD2 (6 bases each). Germline loops: CDR1 SGHTA, CDR2 FQGNSA. CDR3 length: 16 residues. Here the CDR3 DNA reads TGTGCCAGTAGCTTAGGATTCGAGGGGGGTACAGATACGCAGTATTTT. Translation: CASSLGFEGGTDTQYF.

This clonotype was observed at least ten times. The chain combines TRBV10-3 with TRBJ2-5; D gene uncertain. Trimming pared 2 bases from V and 5 bases from J, leaving 3 bases between. The CDR3 has 11 residues. Germline-derived CDR1 and CDR2 are ENHRY and SYGVKD. CDR3 in amino acids: CAISERETQYF. CDR3 nucleotide sequence: TGTGCCATCAGTGAGAGGGAGACCCAGTACTTC.

This clonotype was recorded many times. The J gene is TRBJ1-5, the V gene TRBV25-1; no clear D. The CDR3 is 12 residues long. The ends were cut back, 5 bases at V and 4 bases at J, with 6 bases in the middle. Germline CDR1 reads MGHDK; CDR2 reads SYGVNS. CDR3 sequence: CASSPRNQPQHF. The CDR3 nucleotides read TGTGCCAGCAGTCCCAGAAATCAGCCCCAGCATTTT.

This clonotype was seen only a few times. V usage is TRBV5-4 and J usage is TRBJ1-2; 11 positions agree with TRBD1. Germline V gene data show CDR1 as SGHNT and CDR2 as YYREEE (reference sequence). The CDR3 runs to 14 residues. V lost 4 bases and J lost 5; bases outside the gene matches: 4. The CDR3 region is CASSGQGAQYGYTF. In nucleotides, the CDR3 is TGTGCCAGCAGCGGACAGGGGGCGCAGTATGGCTACACCTTC.

As regards this clonotype: Relative to the germline gene, one junction end is altered; a read error may explain this. The V call is TRBV7-9, the J call TRBJ1-5; D unresolved. CDR1 is SEHNR and CDR2 is FQNEAQ in the germline V gene (reference sequence). CDR3 length: 13 residues. CDR3 nucleotide sequence: TGCGCCAGCAGCCAAGATGGTAAAGAAGCCCAGCATTTT. This gives the protein CASSQDGKEAQHF.

The genes are TRBV25-1 and TRBJ1-6; perhaps TRBD1 as D (6 bases). Per the germline V gene, CDR1 is MGHDK and CDR2 is SYGVNS. The length of the CDR3 is 16 residues. Trimming left V 5 bases short and J 9 bases short, with 20 bases between. The CDR3 coding sequence is TGTGCCAGCAGTTCTACAGGGCAGGCACGGGGTTCACCCCTCCACTTT. Translating gives CASSSTGQARGSPLHF.

This clonotype was counted at least ten times. V and J are TRBV15 and TRBJ2-5, with 10 bases fitting TRBD1. CDR1 LNHNV and CDR2 YYDKDF come from the germline V gene (reference sequence). This CDR3 has 16 residues. Losses at the gene ends were 1 base for V and 5 bases for J; bases not matched to a gene: 7. The CDR3 DNA follows: TGTGCCACCAGCAGAGGCAGACAGGGGGCGGGGGAGACCCAGTACTTC. It translates to CATSRGRQGAGETQYF.

The chain combines TRBV20-1 with TRBJ1-3; no definite D call. Germline CDR1 and CDR2: DFQATT and SNEGSKA (reference sequence). The V end lost 2 bases, the J end lost 0 bases, and 8 bases lay between the germline ends. The length of the CDR3 is 14 residues. CDR3 sequence reads: CSARHGVSGNTIYF. In DNA form, the CDR3 reads TGCAGTGCTAGACACGGCGTCTCTGGAAACACCATATATTTT.